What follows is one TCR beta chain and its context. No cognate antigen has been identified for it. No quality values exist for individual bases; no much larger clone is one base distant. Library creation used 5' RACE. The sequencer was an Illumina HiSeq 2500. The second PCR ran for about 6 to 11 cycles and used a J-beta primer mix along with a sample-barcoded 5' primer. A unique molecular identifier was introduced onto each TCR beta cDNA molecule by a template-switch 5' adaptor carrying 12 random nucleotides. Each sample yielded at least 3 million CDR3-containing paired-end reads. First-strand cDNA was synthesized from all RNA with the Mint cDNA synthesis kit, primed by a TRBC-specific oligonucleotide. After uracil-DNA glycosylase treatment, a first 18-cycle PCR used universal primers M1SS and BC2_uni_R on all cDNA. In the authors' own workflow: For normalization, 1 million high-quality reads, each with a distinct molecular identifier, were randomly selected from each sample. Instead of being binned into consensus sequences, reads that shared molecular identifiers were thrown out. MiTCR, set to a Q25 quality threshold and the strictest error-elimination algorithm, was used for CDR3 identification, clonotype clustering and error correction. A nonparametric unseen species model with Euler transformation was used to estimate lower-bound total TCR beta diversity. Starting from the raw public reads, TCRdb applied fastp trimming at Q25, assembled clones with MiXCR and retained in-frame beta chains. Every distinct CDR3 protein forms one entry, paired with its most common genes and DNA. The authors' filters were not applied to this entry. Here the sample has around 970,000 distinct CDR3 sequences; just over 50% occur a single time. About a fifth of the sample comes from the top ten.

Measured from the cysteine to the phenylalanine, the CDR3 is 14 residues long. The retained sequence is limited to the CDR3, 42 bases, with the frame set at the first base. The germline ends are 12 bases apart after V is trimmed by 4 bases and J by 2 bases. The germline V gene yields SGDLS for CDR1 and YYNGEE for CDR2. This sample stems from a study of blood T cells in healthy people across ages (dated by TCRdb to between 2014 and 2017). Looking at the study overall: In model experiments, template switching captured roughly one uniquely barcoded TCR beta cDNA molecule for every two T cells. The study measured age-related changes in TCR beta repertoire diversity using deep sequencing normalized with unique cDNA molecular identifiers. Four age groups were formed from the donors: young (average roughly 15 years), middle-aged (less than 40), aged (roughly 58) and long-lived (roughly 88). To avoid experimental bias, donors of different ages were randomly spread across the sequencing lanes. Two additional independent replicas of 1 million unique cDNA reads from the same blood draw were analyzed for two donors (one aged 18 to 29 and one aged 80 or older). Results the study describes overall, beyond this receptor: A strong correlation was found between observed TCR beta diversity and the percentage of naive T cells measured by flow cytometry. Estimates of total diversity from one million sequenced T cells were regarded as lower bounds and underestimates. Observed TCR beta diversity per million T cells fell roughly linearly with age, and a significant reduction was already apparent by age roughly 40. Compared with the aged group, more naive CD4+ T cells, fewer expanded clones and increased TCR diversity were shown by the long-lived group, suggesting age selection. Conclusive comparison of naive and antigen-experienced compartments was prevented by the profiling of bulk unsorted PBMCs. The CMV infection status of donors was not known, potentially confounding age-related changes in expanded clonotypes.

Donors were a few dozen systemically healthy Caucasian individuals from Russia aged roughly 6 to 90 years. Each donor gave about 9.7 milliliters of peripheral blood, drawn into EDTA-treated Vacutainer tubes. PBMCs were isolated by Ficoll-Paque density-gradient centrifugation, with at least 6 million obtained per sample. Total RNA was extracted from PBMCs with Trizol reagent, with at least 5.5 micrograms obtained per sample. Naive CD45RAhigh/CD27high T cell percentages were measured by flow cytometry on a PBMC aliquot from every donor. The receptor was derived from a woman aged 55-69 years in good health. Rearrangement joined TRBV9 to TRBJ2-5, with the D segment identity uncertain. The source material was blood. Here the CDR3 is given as CASSTDNQQETQYF. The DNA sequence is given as TGTGCCAGCAGCACCGACAACCAGCAAGAGACCCAGTACTTC.